The 14 T cell receptor beta chains below were found in one sample sequenced in a study of brain metastases from non-small cell lung cancer. Clones were read by immunoSEQ multiplex PCR, and TCRdb kept only the in-frame ones, dropping some. The profile shows about 15,000 clones, around 86% of them singletons. Sequences were obtained from primary lung tumor tissue. These receptor sequences come from a donor aged 40 or over with non-small cell lung cancer.

The chain joins TRBV24-1 to TRBJ1-3; D uncertain. Germline V gives CDR1 KGHDR, CDR2 SFDVKD. The ends were cut back, 5 bases at V and 0 bases at J, with 13 bases in the middle. CDR3 size: 16 residues. This CDR3 reads CATSGSPKLSGNTIYF. DNA for the CDR3: TGTGCCACCAGTGGAAGTCCGAAACTCTCTGGAAACACCATATATTTT.

V and J are TRBV21-1 and TRBJ2-5; the table's D call TRBD2 went unverified against the DNA. TRBV21-1 is assigned pseudogene status. This CDR3 has 15 residues. CDR3 region: CASSKELSAQETQYF. CDR3 nucleotides: TGTGCCAGCAGCAAAGAGTTGTCAGCGCAAGAGACCCAGTACTTC.

The chain joins TRBV27 to TRBJ1-4, with 7 nucleotides matching TRBD1. V was clipped by 10 bases and J by 7 bases; unmatched bases: 12. Per the germline V gene, CDR1 is MNHEY and CDR2 is SMNVEV (reference sequence). This CDR3 has 14 amino acids. The CDR3 DNA sequence: TGTGCCACTAGTAACAGGGGAGGGAGTGAAAAACTGTTTTTT. Its protein product is CATSNRGGSEKLFF.

The V gene is TRBV5-4, the J gene TRBJ1-2; D may be TRBD1 (6 bases). V lost 0 bases to trimming and J lost 0 bases, with 6 bases between them. The CDR3 is made up of 14 amino acids. Per germline, CDR1 SGHNT and CDR2 YYREEE (reference sequence). The CDR3 DNA reads as TGTGCCAGCAGCTTGGACAGGGCTAACTATGGCTACACCTTC. Its translation: CASSLDRANYGYTF.

This sequence joins TRBV29-1 and TRBJ1-1; 10 bases are shared with TRBD1. CDR3 length equals 13 residues. Losses at the gene ends were 7 bases for V and 5 bases for J; bases not matched to a gene: 7. Per the germline V gene, CDR1 is SQVTM and CDR2 is ANQGSEA. The CDR3 reads CSARTGGLTEAFF. The CDR3 bases are TGCAGCGCTCGGACAGGGGGATTAACTGAAGCTTTCTTT.

This chain uses TRBV7-2 with TRBJ2-3; no reliable D call. The CDR3 sequence is 13 residues long. Trimming took 5 bases from V and 0 from J, leaving 6 bases between them. CDR1 and CDR2 (germline): SGHTA, FQGNSA. CDR3 in DNA: TGTGCCAGCAGCCTAGACAGCACAGATACGCAGTATTTT. As protein: CASSLDSTDTQYF.

The gene calls are TRBV6-5 and TRBJ1-2; D might be TRBD1 (6 bases). The CDR3 extends over 14 amino acids. Germline V gene lookup returns CDR1 MNHEY and CDR2 SVGAGI. V was cut by 5 bases and J by 7 bases, with 17 bases left in between. CDR3 loop: CASSSNTGQGGYTF. The DNA of the CDR3 is TGTGCCAGCAGTAGCAATACAGGGCAGGGTGGCTACACCTTC.

This sequence joins TRBV5-1 and TRBJ1-2; 9 bases agree with TRBD1. The CDR3 runs 12 residues. The J segment lost 8 bases and the V segment lost 4 bases, leaving 3 bases of the junction unmatched. Germline V gene lookup returns CDR1 SGHRS and CDR2 YFSETQ. CDR3 protein: CASSRGQGGYTF. CDR3 nucleotides: TGCGCCAGCAGCCGGGGACAGGGAGGCTACACCTTC.

The rearrangement joins TRBV7-8 to TRBJ2-7, with 9 bases that match TRBD1. The V gene's germline CDR1 is SGHVS and CDR2 FQNEAQ. V lost 4 bases to trimming and J lost 5 bases; unmatched junction nucleotides: 9. The CDR3 is made up of 15 amino acids. CDR3 region: CASSSLRTGVNEQYV. The CDR3 DNA reads TGTGCCAGCAGCTCGCTCAGGACAGGGGTGAACGAGCAGTACGTC.

On this clone itself: One end of the junction varies from germline; a read error may be responsible. This chain connects TRBV12-3 or TRBV12-4 to TRBJ2-5, with D unresolved. There are 9 residues in the CDR3. This chain's CDR3 is CASRPRINF. The CDR3 bases are TGTGCCAGCAGGCCCAGGATCAACTTC.

The rearrangement uses TRBV5-6 and TRBJ1-3, with a weak D call TRBD1 (6 bases). The CDR3 consists of 17 residues. Trimming cost V 1 base and J 7 bases, with 21 bases left between them. The V gene's germline CDR1 is SGHDT and CDR2 YYEEEE. The CDR3 DNA sequence: TGTGCCAGCAGCTTGATTCCCCTGCGACAGGACCGGAACACCATATATTTT. This codes for CASSLIPLRQDRNTIYF.

The V call is TRBV6-1, the J call TRBJ1-5, with D perhaps TRBD1 (5 bases). Germline loops: CDR1 MNHNS, CDR2 SASEGT. The CDR3 sequence is 17 residues long. V lost 2 bases, J lost 6 bases, and 20 bases lay in between. CDR3 nucleotide sequence: TGTGCCAGCAGTGAAAAGGTGGTGGGGCCGGGGGTTCAGCCCCAGCATTTT. Residues: CASSEKVVGPGVQPQHF.

In DNA form, the CDR3 reads TGTGCCAGCAGCGGGGGGTCTAGGGGTGAAGCTTTCTTT. It is translated as CASSGGSRGEAFF. V and J are TRBV11-3 and TRBJ1-1; tentatively, D is TRBD1 (5 bases). V lost 5 bases to trimming and J lost 7 bases, with 14 bases between them. Germline CDR1 and CDR2: SGHNT and YENEEA. This CDR3 has 13 residues.

The chain joins TRBV6-2 or TRBV6-3 to TRBJ2-3; TRBD2 agrees at 7 bases. Unmatched junction bases numbered 1, after V lost 2 bases and J lost 5 bases. The CDR3 is 13 amino acids. The germline V gene encodes CDR1 MNHEY and CDR2 SVGEGT. The CDR3 bases are TGTGCCAGCAGTTACAGCGGGGTAGATACGCAGTATTTT. It is translated as CASSYSGVDTQYF.